The present TCR beta chain was sequenced within a study of blood T cells in healthy people across ages. Notes on the study in general: Naive T cell percentage showed a strong correlation with the diversity of TCR beta.

PCR was performed a second time for roughly 7 to 11 cycles using a sample-barcoded 5' primer and a J-beta primer mix. From the 5' RACE reads, TCRdb called clonotypes with MiXCR, one entry per CDR3 protein. Of some 1.8 million distinct CDR3 sequences in the sample, more than 35% were seen once. This clonotype was seen a handful of times. Its target is not known. CDR3 length: 15 residues. V lost 2 bases to trimming and J lost 1 base, with 10 bases between them. Per germline, CDR1 SGHTA and CDR2 FQGNSA. The source of this sequence is a human donor in good health. Specimen: blood. The V call is TRBV7-2, the J call TRBJ2-3, with a possible D match to TRBD1 (5 bases). CDR3 nucleotide sequence: TGTGCCAGCAGCTTAATTAACAGGCGCACAGATACGCAGTATTTT. Its protein is CASSLINRRTDTQYF.